This T cell receptor (beta chain) originates from a study of blood T cell repertoires in COVID-19 (dated by TCRdb to 2018 to 2021). Some background on the complete study: The collaborator samples originated in the United States, Italy and Spain and spanned the acute and convalescent phases of COVID-19. The material from the prospective study consisted of cDNA or gDNA derived from T cells, B-cell-depleted T cells, or PBMCs. The dataset comprised deeply sampled blood TCRbeta repertoires from subjects exposed to, actively infected with, or recovered from COVID-19. A freely available public database, intended as a resource for researchers studying the immune response to SARS-CoV-2, is where the repertoires were released. The samples were drawn from two sources: the first 160 participants of the ongoing ImmuneRACE study, and 1,254 subjects contributed by 6 global collaborators. A de-identified subject ID, COVID-19 status, age in years and sex were almost always included in the sample metadata. Where HLA class I and class II types were available, the types were taken from metadata supplied by the sample provider, not from assay-based typing. Overall study results and their limits: Clinical and demographic metadata were provided uncurated, with the amount varying by source and participant.

This clone was seen more than once but under ten times. Its antigen is still unknown. No base-level quality is on record; no much larger clone is a single base apart. The CDR3 numbers 14 residues from cysteine through phenylalanine. Just CDR3 DNA is preserved here, 42 bases in frame from base 1. A distance of 15 bases separates the germline ends of V and J, which lose 4 bases and 5 bases respectively. Looking up the germline V gene yields CDR1 SGHRS and CDR2 YFSETQ. At one collaborating source in Seattle, patients were enrolled during active infection and were followed longitudinally through the course of disease. Collaborating institutions collected whole blood in K2EDTA tubes following their own protocols. For TCRbeta analysis, collaborators shipped samples in one of three forms: frozen whole blood, isolated PBMCs, or DNA extracted from either of those sample types. TCRbeta CDR3 regions were amplified from genomic DNA using the immunoSEQ Assay, a bias-controlled multiplex PCR. The authors processed their data as follows. Within the assay, amplification of reference gene primers was used to estimate how many nucleated cells each sample contained. To quantify the absolute abundance of each unique TCRbeta CDR3 rearrangement, sequence reads were collapsed and filtered. For each sample, productive Simpson clonality was calculated by taking the square root of Simpson's diversity index across productive rearrangements. In its TCRdb copy, this immuneACCESS table keeps in-frame sequences only and misses some clones. Where compared with another copy, unresolved V genes explain less than half of these, and the others have no known cause. V and J calls and clone size come straight from that table; D and trimming were deduced from the DNA. The sample table lists approximately 200,000 clones, around 79% of them with a count of one. Around 6% of the sample is taken by the ten largest.

The sequence was collected from a woman aged 40 to 49 with COVID-19, enrolled during active disease. The chain couples TRBV5-1 to TRBJ2-5, with the D gene not clear enough to name. Material: peripheral blood. This receptor has the CDR3 CASSPSSGAETQYF. The DNA sequence reads TGCGCCAGCAGCCCCTCGTCAGGTGCGGAGACCCAGTACTTC.